Included here is one TCR beta chain sequence, with context. The target antigen is unknown. The junction departs from germline at one end; a sequencing error may be responsible. The TCR beta library used iRepertoire HTBI primers with Arm-PCR amplification of CDR3. TCRdb used MiXCR to reprocess the multiplex PCR reads, holding one entry per CDR3 protein. The data show about 420,000 distinct CDR3 sequences, about 25% seen once. The entry originates in a study of regulatory T cells in long-lasting Graves disease. Germline assignment: CDR1 MDHEN and CDR2 SYDVKM. The CDR3 has 14 residues. General study findings and limits: Exclusively peripheral blood, rather than thyroid tissue, was studied. TRBV28, TRBJ1-2 and TRBJ2-5 were segments that persistent disease favored.

Time point of the sample: persistent/refractory GD, antithyroid drugs over 5 years with positive TRAb. RNA isolated from PBMCs was used to make the TCR library. V usage is TRBV28 and J usage is TRBJ1-1; 7 positions match TRBD1. This sequence originates from a female donor with Graves disease. The material sequenced was peripheral blood mononuclear cells (PBMCs), taken when the disease was refractory, from a patient treated with antithyroid drugs. DNA for the CDR3: TGTGTCAGCAGCCTCAGGGGGAGTGTAACTGTAGCTTTCTTT. Its protein is CVSSLRGSVTVAFF.